One and the same sample provided the 3 T cell receptor beta chains below, sequenced in a study of spatial heterogeneity in lung cancer. TCRdb analysed the 5' RACE reads with MiXCR anew, one entry per CDR3 protein. The sample gives roughly 21,000 distinct CDR3 sequences, 3% to 3.5% of which show up once; 29% is in the top ten. The time point here: sample taken at primary tumor resection. Tumor, nontumor lung or frozen PBMC supplied whole RNA, sequenced without sorting. The sample was PBMCs, taken at surgery. The receptors shown here come from a female donor with early-stage non-small cell lung cancer.

This clonotype was seen a few times. J is TRBJ2-2 and V is TRBV6-5; 15 bases map to TRBD2. This CDR3 region has 19 residues. Germline loops: CDR1 MNHEY, CDR2 SVGAGI. With 0 bases clipped from V and 2 bases from J, the junction kept 4 bases outside the gene matches. The CDR3 loop reads CASSYSGLAGGVNTGELFF. The CDR3 DNA is TGTGCCAGCAGTTACTCCGGACTAGCGGGAGGGGTAAACACCGGGGAGCTGTTTTTT.

By proportion, this clonotype is medium-sized. CDR3 in amino acids: CASSVTGLASHEQYF. Here the CDR3 DNA reads TGTGCCAGCAGTGTCACGGGACTAGCTTCCCACGAGCAGTACTTC. J is TRBJ2-7 and V is TRBV27; 9 bases map to TRBD2. CDR1 is MNHEY and CDR2 is SMNVEV in the germline V gene (reference sequence). Unmatched junction bases numbered 10, after V lost 5 bases and J lost 5 bases. The CDR3 spans 15 residues.

This clonotype appeared many times. The rearrangement joins TRBV20-1 to TRBJ1-2; D ambiguous. CDR1 and CDR2 from the germline V gene are DFQATT and SNEGSKA (reference sequence). V was shortened by 3 bases and J by 8 bases, with 16 bases between the two germline ends. The CDR3 loop spans 13 amino acids. The CDR3 DNA is TGCAGTGCTAGCTCACCTACGGGCAGGGGCTACACCTTC. Protein: CSASSPTGRGYTF.